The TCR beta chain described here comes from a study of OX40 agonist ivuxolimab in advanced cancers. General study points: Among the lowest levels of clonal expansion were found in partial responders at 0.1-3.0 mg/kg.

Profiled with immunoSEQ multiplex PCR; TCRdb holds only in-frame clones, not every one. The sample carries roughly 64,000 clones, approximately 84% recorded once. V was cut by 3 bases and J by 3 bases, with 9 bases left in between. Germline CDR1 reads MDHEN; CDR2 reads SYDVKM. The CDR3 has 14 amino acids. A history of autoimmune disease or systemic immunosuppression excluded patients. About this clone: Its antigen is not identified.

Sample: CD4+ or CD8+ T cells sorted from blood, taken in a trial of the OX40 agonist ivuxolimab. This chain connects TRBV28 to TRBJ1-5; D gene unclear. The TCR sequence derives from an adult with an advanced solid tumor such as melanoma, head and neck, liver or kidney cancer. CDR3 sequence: CASSLWQVNQPQHF. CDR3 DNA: TGTGCCAGCAGTTTGTGGCAGGTCAATCAGCCCCAGCATTTT.